Listed below are T cell receptor beta chains from one sample, sequenced in a study of T cell responses to AZD1222 COVID-19 vaccine. Using immunoSEQ multiplex PCR, the repertoire was profiled, and TCRdb retains in-frame clones only, with some absent. Counted here are some 130,000 clones, about nine tenths occurring once; the ten biggest clones make up approximately 2.1%. Here the sequenced sample was peripheral blood, taken 28 days after the second AZD1222 dose. Receptor source: an adult who received the AZD1222 COVID-19 vaccine. Each CDR3 is given with its conserved first and last residue. The D gene is left open where the match is weak. Clone size appears in some rows only: once, few, many, or a class for an expanded clone.

NA | TRBJ2-1 | NA | TRBV30 | CAWSVGNEQFF | TGTGCCTGGAGTGTTGGAAATGAGCAGTTCTTC
once | TRBJ2-2 | TRBD2 | TRBV7-6 | CASSFRASGGPNTGELFF | TGTGCCAGCAGCTTTCGCGCTAGCGGGGGACCGAACACCGGGGAGCTGTTTTTT
NA | TRBJ1-1 | NA | TRBV9 | CASSSGHQSTEAFF | TGTGCCAGCAGCTCCGGCCACCAGAGCACTGAAGCTTTCTTT
NA | TRBJ2-2 | NA | TRBV7-9 | CASSLRDINTGELFF | TGTGCCAGCAGCCTCCGGGACATTAACACCGGGGAGCTGTTTTTT
NA | TRBJ1-5 | NA | TRBV28 | CASSFTTPGFKPQHF | TGTGCCAGCAGTTTTACTACGCCAGGGTTTAAGCCCCAGCATTTT
NA | TRBJ1-2 | NA | TRBV30 | CAWSVTDVSYGYTF | TGTGCCTGGAGTGTAACAGACGTCTCCTATGGCTACACCTTC
once | TRBJ2-1 | NA | TRBV23-1 | CASSRPAVYYNEQFF | TGCGCCAGCAGTCGCCCAGCGGTATACTACAATGAGCAGTTCTTC
NA | TRBJ1-4 | NA | TRBV19 | CASSMGEEKLFF | TGTGCCAGTAGTATGGGAGAGGAAAAACTGTTTTTT
NA | TRBJ1-4 | NA | TRBV3-1/TRBV3-2 | CASSQRRGEKLFF | TGTGCCAGCAGCCAACGACGGGGAGAAAAACTGTTTTTT
NA | TRBJ1-3 | TRBD1 | TRBV7-2 | CATSRDRNPSGNTIYF | TGTGCCACTAGCCGGGACAGGAATCCCTCTGGAAACACCATATATTTT
once | TRBJ1-2 | TRBD1 | TRBV19 | CASRTGANYGYTF | TGTGCCAGTAGGACAGGGGCCAACTATGGCTACACCTTC
NA | TRBJ2-5 | NA | TRBV6-1 | CASSPRKETQYF | TGTGCCAGCAGCCCCCGAAAGGAGACCCAGTACTTC
NA | TRBJ1-3 | NA | TRBV7-9 | CASSLRGPSGNTIYF | TGTGCCAGCAGCTTACGGGGACCCTCTGGAAACACCATATATTTT
NA | TRBJ1-1 | NA | TRBV6-5 | CASSQPGGGTEAFF | TGTGCCAGCAGTCAACCCGGGGGTGGGACTGAAGCTTTCTTT
NA | TRBJ1-5 | NA | TRBV18 | CASSLGRDQPQHF | TGTGCCAGCTCACTCGGTAGGGATCAGCCCCAGCATTTT
NA | TRBJ2-1 | TRBD2 | TRBV29-1 | CSAHEAASGSSYNEQFF | TGCAGCGCTCATGAGGCTGCTAGCGGGAGCTCCTACAATGAGCAGTTCTTC
NA | TRBJ2-5 | TRBD2 | TRBV2 | CASSDTPYSSGGGQETQYF | TGTGCCAGCAGCGACACCCCCTACTCTAGCGGGGGGGGTCAAGAGACCCAGTACTTC
NA | TRBJ1-1 | NA | TRBV18 | CASSPPGRNTEAFF | TGTGCCAGCTCACCGCCAGGGCGGAACACTGAAGCTTTCTTT
NA | TRBJ2-1 | NA | TRBV7-9 | CASNTGTPYNEQFF | TGTGCCAGCAATACCGGGACACCCTACAATGAGCAGTTCTTC
NA | TRBJ1-2 | NA | TRBV30 | CAWTQNYGYTF | TGTGCCTGGACACAGAACTATGGCTACACCTTC
NA | TRBJ2-2 | NA | TRBV5-6 | CASSPYYGELFF | TGTGCCAGCAGCCCGTATTACGGGGAGCTGTTTTTT
NA | TRBJ2-1 | TRBD1 | TRBV7-9 | CASSLPHRGNEQFF | TGTGCCAGCAGCCTACCACACAGGGGAAATGAGCAGTTCTTC
NA | TRBJ1-1 | NA | TRBV30 | CAWSRFPMNTEAFF | TGTGCCTGGAGCAGGTTCCCCATGAACACTGAAGCTTTCTTT
once | TRBJ2-1 | TRBD1 | TRBV27 | CASKPRTGGASRLFF | TGTGCCAGCAAACCAAGGACAGGGGGCGCGTCGCGCCTGTTCTTC
few | TRBJ1-3 | TRBD1 | TRBV11-3 | CASPYRDSLLPRSGNTIYF | TGTGCCAGCCCCTATCGGGACAGCTTACTGCCCCGCTCTGGAAACACCATATATTTT
NA | TRBJ1-1 | NA | TRBV27 | CASSPPFGRGRPEAFF | TGTGCCAGCAGTCCCCCATTTGGGCGGGGTCGACCTGAAGCTTTCTTT
NA | TRBJ2-6 | TRBD1 | TRBV3-1/TRBV3-2 | CASSTDRGVSGANVLTF | TGTGCCAGCAGCACCGACAGGGGCGTCTCTGGGGCCAACGTCCTGACTTTC
once | TRBJ2-2 | NA | TRBV12-3/TRBV12-4 | CASRTNTGELFF | TGTGCCAGCAGAACTAACACCGGGGAGCTGTTTTTT
NA | TRBJ2-2 | NA | TRBV15 | CATSRGGGTYTGELFF | TGTGCCACCAGCAGAGGTGGCGGGACATATACCGGGGAGCTGTTTTTT
NA | TRBJ2-2 | NA | TRBV7-3 | CASSLSSPGELFF | TGTGCCAGCAGCTTATCTTCTCCGGGGGAGCTGTTTTTT
NA | TRBJ1-4 | NA | TRBV18 | CASSPVGEKLFF | TGTGCCAGCTCACCGGTGGGAGAAAAACTGTTTTTT